A selection of T cell receptor beta chains follows, all from one sample in a study of cytomegalovirus exposure and HLA in healthy donors. Profiled with immunoSEQ multiplex PCR; TCRdb holds only in-frame clones, not every one. The profile shows 65,000 to 70,000 clones, more than 80% of them singletons. The material sequenced was PBMCs. The origin of the receptors is a woman in her 30s in good health and CMV-seropositive. Each CDR3 is given with its conserved first and last residue. Size is omitted from some rows. Given values are once, few, many or a class for expanded clones.

clone_size j_call v_call cdr3_aa
NA TRBJ1-4 TRBV5-8 CASSPDGGTGYEKLFF
NA TRBJ2-7 TRBV4-1 CASSLTGTGAYEQYF
once TRBJ2-3 TRBV19 CASSILLKTSTDTQYF
NA TRBJ2-1 TRBV30 CAWNRDRANNEQFF
once TRBJ2-1 TRBV10-3 CAISDILGQGRGYNEQFF
NA TRBJ1-2 TRBV6-5 CASRTGNYGYTF
NA TRBJ2-1 TRBV11-1 CASTRGPGSYNEQFF
NA TRBJ1-4 TRBV18 CASSPAGTSNEKLFF
NA TRBJ2-3 TRBV14 CASSQGSPADTQYF
NA TRBJ1-2 TRBV15 CATSRDRGQGNYGYTF
once TRBJ2-7 TRBV4-2 CASSQEIVRGLVSYEQYF
NA TRBJ2-5 TRBV27 CASSPGLQETQYF
NA TRBJ1-4 TRBV15 CATHLRSGGFGATNEKLFF
NA TRBJ2-2 TRBV7-7 CASRPGPREVGELFF
NA TRBJ2-5 TRBV7-9 CASSQSGLQETQYF
NA TRBJ1-1 TRBV11-1 CASSLEGEDTEAFF
NA TRBJ1-3 TRBV15 CATSRDLEGGGNTIYF
NA TRBJ2-2 TRBV30 CAWSRLAGVDTGELFF